These 15 T cell receptor beta chains were all obtained from the same sample, sequenced in a study of blood T cell repertoires in COVID-19. Assay used: immunoSEQ multiplex PCR; TCRdb lists only in-frame clones, some missing. The table has about 34,000 clones, 93% seen once. The sequenced sample was peripheral blood. These receptor sequences come from a human donor in a cohort sampled during active COVID-19.

The J gene is TRBJ2-3, the V gene TRBV18, with 9 bases identical to TRBD2. Losses at the gene ends were 6 bases for V and 6 bases for J; bases not matched to a gene: 4. The CDR3 extends over 13 amino acids. CDR1 is KGHSH and CDR2 is LQKENI in the germline V gene. CDR3 bases: TGTGCCAGCTCGGAGCGGGAGGCTGATACGCAGTATTTT. It translates to CASSEREADTQYF.

The chain combines TRBV4-1 with TRBJ1-2; D is possibly TRBD1 (6 bases). The CDR3 length is 14 residues. Germline lookup yields CDR1 MGHRA and CDR2 YSYEKL. The ends were cut back, 4 bases at V and 4 bases at J, with 13 bases in the middle. CDR3 sequence: CASSPTGQSYGYTF. CDR3 in DNA: TGCGCCAGCAGCCCCACCGGACAGTCCTATGGCTACACCTTC.

The rearrangement uses TRBV6-6 and TRBJ1-1; D is unclear. Trimming took 0 bases from V and 6 from J, leaving 11 bases between them. This CDR3 spans 14 amino acids. Germline V gives CDR1 MNHNY, CDR2 SVGAGI (reference sequence). CDR3 DNA sequence: TGTGCCAGCAGTTACTCGACGCCGGGTGCTGAAGCTTTCTTT. This translates into CASSYSTPGAEAFF.

The rearrangement links TRBV4-1 to TRBJ1-4, with D unresolved. The V and J ends lost 2 bases and 6 bases respectively, with 13 bases between them. Germline lookup yields CDR1 MGHRA and CDR2 YSYEKL. The CDR3 contains 15 residues. The CDR3 sequence is CASSQTQEGDEKLFF. CDR3 coding DNA: TGCGCCAGCAGCCAAACTCAGGAGGGAGATGAAAAACTGTTTTTT.

The V and J genes are TRBV14 and TRBJ2-7, with D unclear. The germline V gene has CDR1 SGHDN and CDR2 FVKESK. The V end was cut by 1 base, the J end by 6 bases, with 10 bases between. CDR3 length: 13 amino acids. The CDR3 protein is CASSQGNSREQYF. The CDR3, as DNA: TGTGCCAGCAGCCAAGGTAACAGCCGCGAGCAGTACTTC.

The chain couples TRBV29-1 to TRBJ2-1; 7 bases are a match to TRBD2. The V segment lost 5 bases and the J segment 7 bases; nucleotides outside the gene matches: 8. CDR3 length: 13 amino acids. Looked up from germline, CDR1 is SQVTM and CDR2 is ANQGSEA. CDR3 sequence reads: CSVSGRAGNEQFF. The CDR3 DNA is TGCAGCGTTAGTGGGAGGGCCGGAAATGAGCAGTTCTTC.

This sequence joins TRBV27 and TRBJ1-2; tentative D call: TRBD1 (5 bases). V was shortened by 7 bases and J by 8 bases, with 20 bases between the two germline ends. The germline CDR1 and CDR2 sequences are MNHEY and SMNVEV (reference sequence). This CDR3 is built from 14 residues. The CDR3 protein is CASKPGLPTGGYTF. The CDR3 bases are TGTGCCAGCAAACCGGGACTCCCCACGGGAGGCTACACCTTC.

As regards this clone: At one end the junction does not follow the germline gene, possibly because of a read error. The chain has TRBV29-1 and TRBJ1-2; the D gene is possibly TRBD1 (5 bases). CDR1 is SQVTM and CDR2 is ANQGSEA in the germline V gene. The CDR3 totals 13 residues. The CDR3: CSVSLAGQGSIRF. The CDR3 DNA sequence: TGCAGCGTTAGCTTAGCGGGGCAGGGATCTATACGCTTC.

The chain links TRBV3-1 (or the pseudogene TRBV3-2) to TRBJ2-2, with a possible D match to TRBD1 (6 bases). Germline loops: CDR1 LGHDT, CDR2 YNNKEL (reference sequence). This CDR3 contains 18 residues. The ends were cut back, 6 bases at V and 4 bases at J, with 24 bases in the middle. DNA for the CDR3: TGTGCCAGCAGTCAGGACCGGGACAAGGCCTCGAGCACCGGGGAGCTGTTTTTT. It specifies CASSQDRDKASSTGELFF.

A single count supports this clone. The chain carries TRBV7-9 and TRBJ2-1; D is ambiguous. Germline V gene data show CDR1 as SEHNR and CDR2 as FQNEAQ (reference sequence). CDR3 length equals 14 residues. Trimming left V 1 base short and J 3 bases short, with 7 bases between. CDR3 amino acids: CASSLGLGYNEQFF. CDR3 nucleotide sequence: TGTGCCAGCAGCTTAGGACTCGGCTACAATGAGCAGTTCTTC.

CDR3: CAWSVRAYTDTQYF. The CDR3 region has the DNA TGTGCCTGGAGTGTACGCGCGTACACAGATACGCAGTATTTT. The genes are TRBV30 and TRBJ2-3; no clear D. CDR1 is GTSNPN, CDR2 SVGIG, per germline (reference sequence). The CDR3 has 14 amino acids. Trimming removed 0 bases from V and 2 bases from J, with 9 bases in between.

The chain couples TRBV6-5 to TRBJ2-1; TRBD1 aligns across 7 bases. V gave up 7 bases and J gave up 7 bases; unmatched junction bases: 1. CDR1 is MNHEY and CDR2 is SVGAGI in the germline V gene. The length of the CDR3 is 11 residues. The CDR3 loop is CASTRGNEQFF. The DNA of the CDR3 is TGTGCCAGCACCAGGGGGAATGAGCAGTTCTTC.

The V call is TRBV13, the J call TRBJ1-2; 9 positions agree with TRBD1. With V trimmed by 2 bases and J by 8 bases, 9 bases remained unmatched. Per the germline V gene, CDR1 is PRHDT and CDR2 is FYEKMQ (reference sequence). CDR3 length: 15 residues. The CDR3 loop reads CASSLPTGGILGYTF. The CDR3 nucleotides read TGTGCCAGCAGCTTACCAACAGGGGGCATACTAGGCTACACCTTC.

This rearrangement joins TRBV29-1 to TRBJ2-1; perhaps TRBD2 as D (7 bases). The CDR3 consists of 15 residues. The germline gives CDR1 SQVTM, CDR2 ANQGSEA. V gave up 6 bases and J gave up 1 base, with 16 bases separating them. This CDR3 is CSVNGGQGSYNEQFF. CDR3 nucleotides: TGCAGCGTCAACGGGGGGCAGGGGTCCTACAATGAGCAGTTCTTC.

The V gene is TRBV5-6, the J gene TRBJ1-6; D may be TRBD1 (5 bases). Germline V gene lookup returns CDR1 SGHDT and CDR2 YYEEEE. The V end lost 1 base, the J end lost 8 bases, and 19 bases lay between the germline ends. The CDR3 is made up of 17 amino acids. The CDR3 sequence is CASSLPDYRMRHSPLHF. The CDR3 DNA is TGTGCCAGCAGCTTGCCGGATTACAGGATGCGTCATTCACCCCTCCACTTT.